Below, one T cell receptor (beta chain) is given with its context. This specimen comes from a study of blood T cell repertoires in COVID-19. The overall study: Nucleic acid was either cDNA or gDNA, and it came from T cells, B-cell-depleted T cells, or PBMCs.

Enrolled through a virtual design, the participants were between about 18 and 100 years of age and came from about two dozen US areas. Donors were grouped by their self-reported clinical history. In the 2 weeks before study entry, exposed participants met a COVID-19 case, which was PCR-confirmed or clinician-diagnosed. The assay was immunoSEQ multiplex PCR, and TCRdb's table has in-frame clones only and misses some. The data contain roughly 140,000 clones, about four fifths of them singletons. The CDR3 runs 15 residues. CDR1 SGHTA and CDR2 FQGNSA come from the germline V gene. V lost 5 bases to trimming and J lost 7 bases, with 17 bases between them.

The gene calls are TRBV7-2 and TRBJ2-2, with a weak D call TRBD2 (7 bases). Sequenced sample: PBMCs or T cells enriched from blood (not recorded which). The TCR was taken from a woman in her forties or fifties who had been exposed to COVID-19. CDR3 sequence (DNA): TGTGCCAGCAGCACTCAAGGGGGGGCGAACGGGGAGCTGTTTTTT. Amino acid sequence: CASSTQGGANGELFF. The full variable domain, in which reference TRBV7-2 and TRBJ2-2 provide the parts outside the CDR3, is GAGVSQSPSNKVTEKGKDVELRCDPISGHTALYWYRQSLGQGLEFLIYFQGNSAPDKSGLPSDRFSAERTGGSVSTLTIQRTQQEDSAVYLCASSTQGGANGELFFGEGSRLTVL.